This T cell receptor beta chain was found in a study of shared clonotypes between healthy human individuals (TCRdb year 2020). About the full investigation: A few men and a couple of women, aged 18 to 49 years, made up the cohort. Per donor, three plates each were used for CD4 naive and CD4 memory, two for CD8 naive, and one for CD8 memory. To estimate repertoire size and how much clonotype sharing occurs between individuals, the study deeply sequenced the blood TCR repertoires of several healthy adults. Different laboratories and diverse techniques were used to prepare libraries and sequence TCR repertoires, to increase sequencing depth and limit assay-specific biases. Leukapheresis yielded between about 0.85 and 10 billion PBMCs per donor. Study-wide findings and limitations: Pairwise subsampling indicated that sequencing depth was expected to affect the degree of clonotype sharing among donors. Because the study included only a small number of donors, the genetic and exposure-history diversity represented was limited. Sampling was limited to blood, and TCR repertoires in tissue likely differ from TCR repertoires in blood. Naive subsets generally had larger estimated clonotype richness than memory subsets did. Even with the large sequencing depth, rarefaction of the sorted-subset datasets indicated that sequencing was incomplete. Higher generation probabilities were observed for clonotypes shared by all four sorted-subset donors than for non-shared clonotypes. Around 5.4% of naive CD4, 3.5% of naive CD8, roughly 2.4% of memory CD4, and about 0.4% of memory CD8 clonotypes were shared across a few donors.

TCR CDR3 regions were amplified from genomic DNA by multiplex PCR using the deep immunoSEQ assay. Extracted genomic DNA from each cell subset was distributed evenly across all wells of several immunoSEQ 96-well plates, and each plate was treated as a replicate. Each replicate PCR for sorted subsets received around 200 ng genomic DNA, equal to 30,000 or so T cell genomes. Purified libraries were measured with a Qubit 3.0 fluorometer, size-checked on a Bioanalyzer 2100, and measured again with the KAPA Library Quantification kit. Every immunoSEQ 96-well plate was sequenced on a dedicated single-read 150-cycle Illumina NextSeq 550 flow cell. Processing in the source paper ran as follows. Because the immunoSEQ output included only junctional sequences and no quality scores, the filtering could not be the same as the filtering used for full-length reads. To assign V/J genes and CDR3, sequences were annotated against IMGT germline references using PyIR, a Python wrapper for IgBLAST v1.9. Reads were removed for weak V/J assignments (E-value above 1e-6), missing CDR3, stop codons, out-of-frame junctions, or ambiguous translated residues. V3J clonotypes were defined as sequences sharing the same inferred V gene, J gene, and CDR3 amino acid sequence. To compute the percentage overlap between repertoires, the number of shared unique clonotypes was divided by the size of the smaller repertoire. Repertoire richness was assessed with RTK rarefaction, the Chao1 estimator, and Recon v2.1 estimates of unobserved clonotypes. For all TCRbeta clonotypes obtained by the gDNA method from four donors, generation probabilities were computed with OLGA. Entries here come from immuneACCESS through TCRdb and include only in-frame sequences with V and J called. Some clones fail to appear in such tables; in the studies checked, an unresolved V gene covers under half of the shortfall, and the cause of the remainder is unknown. For V, J and clone size, that table is used; D and trimming come from the DNA. The sample yields approximately 2,200,000 clones; roughly 91% were counted once. Roughly 1.8% of the sample is taken by the ten largest.

Compared with germline, V lacks 3 bases and J lacks 5 bases; bases without a gene match: 7. The germline V gene yields SGHAT for CDR1 and FQNNGV for CDR2. The CDR3 contains 15 residues, cysteine and phenylalanine counted. The sequence is cut down to CDR3 DNA, 45 bases in frame from base 1. CD8 naive samples were obtained by positive selection for CCR7 among CD45RO-negative cells, yielding a CD45RA+CCR7+ population from which TemRA cells were excluded. Donors were healthy HIV-negative adults with no recently reported acute infections or vaccinations. All donors were Caucasian adults living in Nashville, Tennessee, USA. After blood collection by leukapheresis, PBMCs were isolated using Ficoll-Histopaque density gradient centrifugation and then cryopreserved in the vapor phase of liquid nitrogen. Analytical flow cytometry was used to check the purity and quantity of each magnetically sorted T cell population. Each sorted fraction had its genomic DNA isolated and then quantified by UV absorbance on a Nanodrop 2000c.

About this clone itself: Its antigen has not been determined. Base qualities were left out, and no much larger clone turns up one base away.

The receptor was isolated from a man aged 18 to 30 in good health. Some clones in this sample may be carry-over from other donors' samples. The chain joins TRBV11-2 to TRBJ2-1, and TRBD2 matches 7 of the central bases. Sample: naive CD8+ T cells from PBMCs. This sample's cell subset or site label indicates: CD45RA+CCR7+. The CDR3 corresponds to CASSFLAGSNNEQFF. Read as DNA, the sequence is TGTGCCAGCAGCTTCTTAGCGGGCTCTAACAATGAGCAGTTCTTC.